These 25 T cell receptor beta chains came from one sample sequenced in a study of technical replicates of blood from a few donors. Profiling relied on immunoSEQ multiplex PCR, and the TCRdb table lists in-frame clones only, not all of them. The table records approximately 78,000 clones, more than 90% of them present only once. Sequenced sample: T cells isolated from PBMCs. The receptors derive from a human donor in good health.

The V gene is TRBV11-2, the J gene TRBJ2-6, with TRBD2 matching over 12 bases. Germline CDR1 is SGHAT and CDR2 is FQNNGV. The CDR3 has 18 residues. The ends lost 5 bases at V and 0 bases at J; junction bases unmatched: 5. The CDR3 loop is CASSLGLAGVSGANVLTF. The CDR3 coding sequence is TGTGCCAGCAGCCTGGGACTAGCGGGTGTCTCTGGGGCCAACGTCCTGACTTTC.

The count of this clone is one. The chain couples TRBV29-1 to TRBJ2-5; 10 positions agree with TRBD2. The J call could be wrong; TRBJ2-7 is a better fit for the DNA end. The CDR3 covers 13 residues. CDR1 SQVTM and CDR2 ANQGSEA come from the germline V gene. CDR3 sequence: CSGVIAGGYEQYF. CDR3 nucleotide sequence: TGCAGCGGCGTCATAGCGGGAGGCTACGAGCAGTACTTC.

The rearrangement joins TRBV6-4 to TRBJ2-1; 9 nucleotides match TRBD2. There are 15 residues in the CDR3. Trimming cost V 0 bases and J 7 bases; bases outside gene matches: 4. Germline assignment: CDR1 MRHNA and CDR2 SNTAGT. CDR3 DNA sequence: TGTGCCAGCAGTGACTCTGCGGGAGGGGTTAATGAGCAGTTCTTC. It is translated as CASSDSAGGVNEQFF.

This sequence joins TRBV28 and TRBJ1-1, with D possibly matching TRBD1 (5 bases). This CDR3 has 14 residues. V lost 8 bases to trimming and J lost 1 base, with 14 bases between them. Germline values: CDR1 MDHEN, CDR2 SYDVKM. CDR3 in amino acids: CASVYSGGNTEAFF. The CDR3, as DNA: TGTGCCAGCGTTTATTCGGGGGGGAACACTGAAGCTTTCTTT.

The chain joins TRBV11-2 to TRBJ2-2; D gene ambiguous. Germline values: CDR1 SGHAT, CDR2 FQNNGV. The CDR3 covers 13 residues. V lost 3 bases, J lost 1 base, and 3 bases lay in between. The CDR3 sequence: CASSFLNTGELFF. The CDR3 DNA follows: TGTGCCAGCAGCTTCCTGAACACCGGGGAGCTGTTTTTT.

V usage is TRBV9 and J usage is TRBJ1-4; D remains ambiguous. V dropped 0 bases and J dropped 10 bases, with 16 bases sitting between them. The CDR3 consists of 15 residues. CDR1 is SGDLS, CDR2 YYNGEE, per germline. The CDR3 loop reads CASSVDEGMVGKLFF. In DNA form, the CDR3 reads TGTGCCAGCAGCGTAGACGAGGGAATGGTAGGAAAACTGTTTTTT.

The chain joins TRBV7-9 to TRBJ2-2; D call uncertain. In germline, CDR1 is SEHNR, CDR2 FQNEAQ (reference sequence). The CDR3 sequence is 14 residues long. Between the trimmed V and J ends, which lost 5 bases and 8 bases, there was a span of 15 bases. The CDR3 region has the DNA TGTGCCAGCAGCCCACCTGTTAGTCCGGGGGAGCTGTTTTTT. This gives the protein CASSPPVSPGELFF. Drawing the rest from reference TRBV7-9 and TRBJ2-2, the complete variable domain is DTGVSQNPRHKITKRGQNVTFRCDPISEHNRLYWYRQTLGQGPEFLTYFQNEAQLEKSRLLSDRFSAERPKGSFSTLEIQRTEQGDSAMYLCASSPPVSPGELFFGEGSRLTVL.

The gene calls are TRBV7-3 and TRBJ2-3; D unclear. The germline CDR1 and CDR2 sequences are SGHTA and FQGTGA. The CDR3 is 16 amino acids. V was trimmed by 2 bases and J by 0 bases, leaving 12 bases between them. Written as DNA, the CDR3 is TGTGCCAGCAGCTTACTAGGCGGATACAGCACAGATACGCAGTATTTT. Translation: CASSLLGGYSTDTQYF. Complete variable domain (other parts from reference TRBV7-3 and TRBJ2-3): GAGVSQTPSNKVTEKGKYVELRCDPISGHTALYWYRQSLGQGPEFLIYFQGTGAADDSGLPNDRFFAVRPEGSVSTLKIQRTERGDSAVYLCASSLLGGYSTDTQYFGPGTRLTVL.

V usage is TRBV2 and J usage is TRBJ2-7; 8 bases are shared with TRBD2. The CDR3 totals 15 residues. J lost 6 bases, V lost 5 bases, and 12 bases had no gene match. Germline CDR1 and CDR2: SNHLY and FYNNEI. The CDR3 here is CASSLEAGVQGEQYF. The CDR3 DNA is TGTGCCAGCAGTTTGGAAGCGGGAGTACAGGGCGAGCAGTACTTC.

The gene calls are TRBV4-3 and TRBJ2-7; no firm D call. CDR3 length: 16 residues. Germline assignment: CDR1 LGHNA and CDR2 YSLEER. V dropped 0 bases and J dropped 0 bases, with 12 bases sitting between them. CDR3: CASSQDGRRISYEQYF. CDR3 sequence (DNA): TGCGCCAGCAGCCAAGACGGCAGGCGAATCTCCTACGAGCAGTACTTC.

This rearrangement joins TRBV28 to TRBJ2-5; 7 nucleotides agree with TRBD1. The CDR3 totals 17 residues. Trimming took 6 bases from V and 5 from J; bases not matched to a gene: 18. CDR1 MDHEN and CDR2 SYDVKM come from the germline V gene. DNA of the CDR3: TGTGCCAGCAGCTTAACAGGGGTGTTTAGTCTTGGCGAGACCCAGTACTTC. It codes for CASSLTGVFSLGETQYF.

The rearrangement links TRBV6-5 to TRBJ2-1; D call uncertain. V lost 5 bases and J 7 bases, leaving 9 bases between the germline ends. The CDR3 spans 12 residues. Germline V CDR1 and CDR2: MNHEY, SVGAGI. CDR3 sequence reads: CASSGVGNEQFF. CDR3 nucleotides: TGTGCCAGCAGTGGAGTCGGGAATGAGCAGTTCTTC.

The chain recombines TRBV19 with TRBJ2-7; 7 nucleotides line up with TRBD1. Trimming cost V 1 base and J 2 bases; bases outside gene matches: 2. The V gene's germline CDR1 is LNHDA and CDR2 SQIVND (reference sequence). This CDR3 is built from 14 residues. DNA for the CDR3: TGTGCCAGTAGTATAGGACAGGGAACCTACGAGCAGTACTTC. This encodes CASSIGQGTYEQYF.

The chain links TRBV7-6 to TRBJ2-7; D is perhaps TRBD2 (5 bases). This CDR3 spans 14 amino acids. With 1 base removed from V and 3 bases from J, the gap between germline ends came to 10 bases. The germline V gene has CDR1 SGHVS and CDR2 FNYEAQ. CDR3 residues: CASSLGTGYYEQYF. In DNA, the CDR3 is TGTGCCAGCAGCTTAGGGACTGGTTACTACGAGCAGTACTTC.

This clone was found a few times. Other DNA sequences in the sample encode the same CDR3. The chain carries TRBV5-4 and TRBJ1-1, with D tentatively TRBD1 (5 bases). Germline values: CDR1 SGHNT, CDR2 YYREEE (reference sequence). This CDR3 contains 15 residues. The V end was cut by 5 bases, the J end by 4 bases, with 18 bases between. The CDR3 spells CASRPRDWSVTEAFF. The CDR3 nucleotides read TGTGCCAGCAGGCCCAGGGATTGGTCGGTCACTGAAGCTTTCTTT.

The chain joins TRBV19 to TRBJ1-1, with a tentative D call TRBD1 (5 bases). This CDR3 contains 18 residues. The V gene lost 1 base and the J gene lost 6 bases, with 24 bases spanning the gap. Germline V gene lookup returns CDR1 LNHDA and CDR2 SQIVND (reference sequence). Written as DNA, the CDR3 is TGTGCCAGTAGTATAGGAGGCCTGGCGGGACGGGATTTATCTGAAGCTTTCTTT. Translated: CASSIGGLAGRDLSEAFF.

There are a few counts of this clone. Here the CDR3 reads CASSPTLLNTEAFF. The CDR3 nucleotides read TGTGCCAGCAGCCCGACACTCTTGAACACTGAAGCTTTCTTT. This chain joins TRBV7-2 and TRBJ1-1; D uncertain. Germline lookup yields CDR1 SGHTA and CDR2 FQGNSA. V was cut by 5 bases and J by 0 bases, with 10 bases left in between. CDR3 length: 14 amino acids. The whole variable domain, remainder taken from reference TRBV7-2 and TRBJ1-1, is GAGVSQSPSNKVTEKGKDVELRCDPISGHTALYWYRQSLGQGLEFLIYFQGNSAPDKSGLPSDRFSAERTGGSVSTLTIQRTQQEDSAVYLCASSPTLLNTEAFFGQGTRLTVV.

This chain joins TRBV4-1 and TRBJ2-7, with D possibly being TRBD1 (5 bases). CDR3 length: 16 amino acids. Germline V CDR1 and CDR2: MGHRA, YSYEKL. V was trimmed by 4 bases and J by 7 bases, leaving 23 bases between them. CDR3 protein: CASSLVVQEFQREQYF. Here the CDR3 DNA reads TGCGCCAGCAGCCTAGTGGTACAGGAGTTCCAAAGGGAGCAGTACTTC.

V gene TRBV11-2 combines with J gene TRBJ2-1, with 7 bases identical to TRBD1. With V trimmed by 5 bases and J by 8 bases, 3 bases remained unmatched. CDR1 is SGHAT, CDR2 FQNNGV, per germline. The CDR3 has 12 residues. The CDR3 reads CASSHGQDEQFF. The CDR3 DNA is TGTGCCAGCAGCCATGGACAGGATGAGCAGTTCTTC.

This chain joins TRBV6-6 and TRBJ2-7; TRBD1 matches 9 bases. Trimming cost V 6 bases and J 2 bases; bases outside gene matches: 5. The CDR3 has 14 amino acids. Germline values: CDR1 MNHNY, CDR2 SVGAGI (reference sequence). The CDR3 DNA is TGTGCCAGCAGCTACCGGGACAGGGCCTACGAGCAGTACTTC. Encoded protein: CASSYRDRAYEQYF.

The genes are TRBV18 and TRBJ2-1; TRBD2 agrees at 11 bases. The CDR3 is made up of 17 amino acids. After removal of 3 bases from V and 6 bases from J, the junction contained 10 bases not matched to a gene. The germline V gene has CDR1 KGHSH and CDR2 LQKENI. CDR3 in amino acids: CASSPTFGLAGGNEQFF. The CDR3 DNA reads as TGTGCCAGCTCACCCACCTTCGGGCTAGCGGGAGGCAATGAGCAGTTCTTC.

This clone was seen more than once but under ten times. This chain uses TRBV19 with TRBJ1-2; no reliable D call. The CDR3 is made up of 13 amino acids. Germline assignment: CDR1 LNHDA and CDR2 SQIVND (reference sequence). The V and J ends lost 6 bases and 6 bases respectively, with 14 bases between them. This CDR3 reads CASSVGEGDGYTF. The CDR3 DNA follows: TGTGCCAGTAGCGTGGGCGAGGGCGATGGCTACACCTTC. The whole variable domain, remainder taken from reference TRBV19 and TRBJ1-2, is DGGITQSPKYLFRKEGQNVTLSCEQNLNHDAMYWYRQDPGQGLRLIYYSQIVNDFQKGDIAEGYSVSREKKESFPLTVTSAQKNPTAFYLCASSVGEGDGYTFGSGTRLTVV.

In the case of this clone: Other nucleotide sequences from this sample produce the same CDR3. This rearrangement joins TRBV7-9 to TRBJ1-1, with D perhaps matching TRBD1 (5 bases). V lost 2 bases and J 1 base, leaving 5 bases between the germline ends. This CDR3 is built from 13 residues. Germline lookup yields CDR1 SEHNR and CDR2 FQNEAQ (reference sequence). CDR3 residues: CASSLTGNTEAFF. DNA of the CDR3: TGTGCCAGCAGCTTAACAGGGAACACTGAAGCTTTCTTT.

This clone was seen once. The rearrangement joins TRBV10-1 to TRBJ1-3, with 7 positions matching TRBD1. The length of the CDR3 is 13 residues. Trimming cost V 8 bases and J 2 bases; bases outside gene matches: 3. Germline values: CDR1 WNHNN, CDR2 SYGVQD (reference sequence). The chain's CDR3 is CASQTGTGNTIYF. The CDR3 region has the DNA TGCGCCAGCCAGACAGGGACTGGAAACACCATATATTTT.

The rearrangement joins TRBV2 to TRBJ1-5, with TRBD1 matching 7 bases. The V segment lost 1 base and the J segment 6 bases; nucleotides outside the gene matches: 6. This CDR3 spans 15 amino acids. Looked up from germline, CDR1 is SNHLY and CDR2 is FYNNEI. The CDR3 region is CASSEVSGGPQPQHF. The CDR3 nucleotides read TGTGCCAGCAGTGAAGTTTCAGGGGGGCCTCAGCCCCAGCATTTT.